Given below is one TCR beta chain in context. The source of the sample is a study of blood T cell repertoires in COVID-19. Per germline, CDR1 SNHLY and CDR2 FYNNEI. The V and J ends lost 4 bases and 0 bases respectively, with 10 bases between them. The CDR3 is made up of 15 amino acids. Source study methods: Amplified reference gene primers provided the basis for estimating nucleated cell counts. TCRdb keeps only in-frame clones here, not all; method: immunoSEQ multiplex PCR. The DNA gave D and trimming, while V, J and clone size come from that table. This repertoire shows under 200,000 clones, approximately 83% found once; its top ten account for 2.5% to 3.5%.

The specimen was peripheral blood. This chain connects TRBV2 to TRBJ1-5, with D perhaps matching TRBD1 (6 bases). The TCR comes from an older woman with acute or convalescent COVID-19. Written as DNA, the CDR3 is TGTGCCAGCAGTGGCGAGGGGGTTAGCAATCAGCCCCAGCATTTT. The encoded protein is CASSGEGVSNQPQHF.